This T cell receptor beta chain emerged from a study of blood T cell repertoires in COVID-19. Study in general: Donors in the United States, Italy and Spain gave samples during acute or convalescent COVID-19. T cells, B-cell-depleted T cells, or PBMCs supplied cDNA or gDNA.

This clone appeared a few times. The CDR3 consists of 16 residues. V was trimmed by 0 bases and J by 8 bases, leaving 19 bases between them. The germline gives CDR1 LGHNA, CDR2 YNFKEQ. The table came from immunoSEQ multiplex PCR; TCRdb's copy has only in-frame clones and leaves some out. The table shows 200,000 to 250,000 clones, with about 86% occurring only once. The sequenced sample consisted of peripheral blood. This chain connects TRBV4-2 to TRBJ1-2; D possibly corresponds to TRBD1 (6 bases). The sequence derives from a woman younger than 45 who had recovered from COVID-19. This CDR3 reads CASSQERGKQGSGYTF. In DNA, the CDR3 is TGTGCCAGCAGCCAAGAAAGAGGCAAACAGGGAAGCGGCTACACCTTC.